The entry below describes one T cell receptor beta chain. Its antigen is currently not known. Within one base of it there is no much larger clone, and no base qualities were kept. Each collaborating institution followed its own protocols to collect whole blood in K2EDTA tubes. For TCRbeta analysis, collaborator samples were shipped as frozen whole blood, as isolated PBMCs, or as DNA extracted from either sample type. TCRbeta CDR3 regions were amplified from genomic DNA by means of the immunoSEQ Assay, a bias-controlled multiplex PCR. The original pipeline was this. Nucleated cell counts per sample were estimated from amplification of reference gene primers within the assay. To quantify the absolute abundance of each unique TCRbeta CDR3 rearrangement, sequence reads were collapsed and filtered. For each sample, productive Simpson clonality was calculated by taking the square root of Simpson's diversity index across productive rearrangements. TCRdb holds this immuneACCESS table with in-frame rearrangements only. Some clones are missing; in checked studies, unresolved V genes explain under half, and the rest has no known cause. That table is the source of V, J and clone size, and D and trimming were worked out from the DNA. The table for this sample lists about 280,000 clones; roughly 90% of them were counted only once. The ten largest clones represent 9% to 9.5% of the sample.

This entry comes from a study of blood T cell repertoires in COVID-19 (dated by TCRdb to 2020 to 2022). For context, the study as a whole: The collaborator samples originated in the United States, Italy and Spain and spanned the acute and convalescent phases of COVID-19. The repertoires were made available in a free public database intended to serve as a resource for research on the immune response to SARS-CoV-2. Where HLA class I and class II types were available, the types were taken from metadata supplied by the sample provider, not from assay-based typing. Deeply sampled blood TCRbeta repertoires from subjects exposed to, actively infected with, or recovered from COVID-19 were included in the dataset. The samples were drawn from two sources: the first 160 participants of the ongoing ImmuneRACE study, and 950 to 1,500 subjects contributed by 6 global collaborators. The sample metadata nearly always contained a de-identified subject ID, COVID-19 status, age in years and sex. The material from the prospective study consisted of cDNA or gDNA derived from T cells, B-cell-depleted T cells, or PBMCs.

The study at large found these results: The quantity of clinical and demographic metadata differed by source and by participant and was supplied without curation.

The sequenced sample consisted of peripheral blood. This sequence originates from a man between 18 and 29 years old with active or convalescent COVID-19.

The nucleotides are TGTGCCAGCAGTCGGACTAGCGGGTTCTACAATGAGCAGTTCTTC. Translated, this gives CASSRTSGFYNEQFF. The sequence is built from TRBV3-1 (or the pseudogene TRBV3-2) and TRBJ2-1, with TRBD2 matching 11 junction bases. The CDR3 contains 15 residues, cysteine and phenylalanine counted. Here the CDR3 DNA is all that survives: 45 bases in frame from base 1. V ends up 6 bases short and J 3 bases short, with an unmatched junction base count of 4. CDR1 LGHDT and CDR2 YNNKEL are derived from the germline V gene (reference sequence).